This TCR beta chain was profiled in a study of T cell responses to AZD1222 COVID-19 vaccine. This CDR3 is 14 amino acids long. V lost 1 base to trimming and J lost 1 base, with 8 bases between them. Germline values: CDR1 SGDLS, CDR2 YYNGEE. This clone has just one count. TCRdb keeps only in-frame clones here, not all; method: immunoSEQ multiplex PCR. The sample lists 150,000 to 200,000 clones; around 88% were seen once. This material consisted of peripheral blood, taken 28 days after the second AZD1222 dose. This receptor was identified in an adult who received the AZD1222 COVID-19 vaccine. The V gene is TRBV9, the J gene TRBJ1-1; D is unresolved. CDR3: CASSVFPENTEAFF. Here the CDR3 DNA reads TGTGCCAGCAGCGTATTCCCAGAGAACACTGAAGCTTTCTTT. Full variable domain (remainder filled in from reference TRBV9 and TRBJ1-1): DSGVTQTPKHLITATGQRVTLRCSPRSGDLSVYWYQQSLDQGLQFLIQYYNGEERAKGNILERFSAQQFPDLHSELNLSSLELGDSALYFCASSVFPENTEAFFGQGTRLTVV.